One sample yielded the 22 T cell receptor beta chains listed below, sequenced in a study of metastatic and nonmetastatic thyroid tumors. MiXCR reprocessed the PCR reads for TCRdb. The sample holds under 100,000 clones, approximately 9% seen once. No patient received treatment before thyroid surgery. Sequenced sample: blood. The receptors derive from a female donor with papillary thyroid cancer or a benign thyroid nodule (not recorded which). Some clones in this sample may be carry-over from other donors' samples.

The chain is built from TRBV6-5 and TRBJ2-3; 13 bases fit TRBD2. The V and J ends lost 6 bases and 3 bases, in that order; junction bases with no gene match: 12. This CDR3 is 18 amino acids long. CDR1 is MNHEY, CDR2 SVGAGI, per germline. The CDR3 nucleotides are TGTGCCAGCAGACCCAGCCCTACTAGCGGGGGGGCGACAGATACGCAGTATTTT. Encoded protein: CASRPSPTSGGATDTQYF.

Notes on this clone: A junction end diverges from the germline sequence, so it may reflect a read error. The genes are TRBV12-3 or TRBV12-4 and TRBJ2-7, with 7 positions matching TRBD1. This CDR3 comprises 14 residues. For the CDR3, the DNA is TGTGCCAGCAGTCCAGGGGGTAGCACCTACGGGCAGTACTTC. It codes for CASSPGGSTYGQYF.

The table lists this clone with many counts. The rearrangement joins TRBV30 to TRBJ1-2; 7 bases align to TRBD1. V lost 8 bases and J lost 4; bases outside the gene matches: 7. The CDR3 loop spans 12 amino acids. Per the germline V gene, CDR1 is GTSNPN and CDR2 is SVGIG (reference sequence). This CDR3 is CASDRASYGYTF. CDR3 in DNA: TGTGCCAGCGACAGGGCCTCCTATGGCTACACCTTC.

This clone came up once. The chain couples TRBV6-1 to TRBJ2-1; TRBD2 might be the D (7 bases). This CDR3 comprises 13 residues. Germline V gene sequence: CDR1 MNHNS, CDR2 SASEGT. V dropped 7 bases and J dropped 4 bases, with 11 bases sitting between them. CDR3 DNA: TGTGCCAGCATACGGGGGGCGTACAATGAGCAGTTCTTC. Translation: CASIRGAYNEQFF.

This clone occurred many times. The gene calls are TRBV6-4 and TRBJ2-3; TRBD2 aligns across 11 bases. With V trimmed by 3 bases and J by 0 bases, 2 bases remained unmatched. The CDR3 has 16 residues. The germline gives CDR1 MRHNA, CDR2 SNTAGT. For the CDR3, the DNA is TGTGCCAGCAGTGAGCTAGCGGGGGGTAGCACAGATACGCAGTATTTT. It codes for CASSELAGGSTDTQYF.

This clone was seen ten or more times. V gene TRBV4-2 combines with J gene TRBJ2-7, with 9 bases aligning to TRBD2. The trim removed 0 bases at V and 4 bases at J, leaving 4 bases unmatched. Germline lookup yields CDR1 LGHNA and CDR2 YNFKEQ. CDR3 length equals 15 residues. The CDR3 region is CASSQDSGGVYEQYF. The CDR3 DNA sequence: TGTGCCAGCAGCCAAGATAGCGGGGGTGTGTACGAGCAGTACTTC.

This clone was observed at least ten times. Other DNA sequences within the sample encode an identical CDR3. The rearrangement links TRBV19 to TRBJ2-7, with 8 bases identical to TRBD1. The V segment lost 5 bases and the J segment 0 bases; nucleotides outside the gene matches: 6. Germline CDR1 reads LNHDA; CDR2 reads SQIVND (reference sequence). The CDR3 sequence is 15 residues long. The CDR3: CASSVTGASSYEQYF. CDR3 nucleotides: TGTGCCAGTAGTGTGACAGGGGCGAGCTCCTACGAGCAGTACTTC.

This clone was counted ten times or more. This chain joins TRBV2 and TRBJ2-7; 8 bases are a match to TRBD1. The length of the CDR3 is 14 residues. After removal of 5 bases from V and 4 bases from J, the junction contained 7 bases not matched to a gene. The V gene's germline CDR1 is SNHLY and CDR2 FYNNEI. The CDR3 nucleotides read TGTGCCAGCAGTCAGACAGGGGTCAGGTACGAGCAGTACTTC. Protein product: CASSQTGVRYEQYF.

This clone was seen a few times. V gene TRBV5-6 combines with J gene TRBJ2-3, with unresolved D. Per the germline V gene, CDR1 is SGHDT and CDR2 is YYEEEE. Trimming stripped 4 bases from V and 0 bases from J, with 12 bases between. The CDR3 extends over 15 amino acids. The CDR3 sequence: CASSPRVTSTDTQYF. As DNA, the CDR3 is TGTGCCAGCAGCCCCCGGGTTACTAGCACAGATACGCAGTATTTT.

Comments on this clone: With a much larger clone just one base away, this may be a read error. The chain carries TRBV9 and TRBJ2-1; D possibly corresponds to TRBD2 (5 bases). CDR3 length: 15 amino acids. V was pared by 4 bases and J by 2 bases, with 13 bases between. CDR1 and CDR2 from the germline V gene are SGDLS and YYNGEE. The CDR3 here is CASSQHPEAYNEQFF. As DNA, the CDR3 is TGTGCCAGCAGCCAGCACCCGGAGGCCTACAATGAGCAGTTCTTC.

The chain couples TRBV2 to TRBJ2-2, with D perhaps being TRBD1 or TRBD2 (6 bases each). This CDR3 contains 15 residues. The germline CDR1 and CDR2 sequences are SNHLY and FYNNEI. With 8 bases removed from V and 5 bases from J, the gap between germline ends came to 18 bases. The CDR3 nucleotides read TGTGCCAGCGGCGGTGGGGGGCTCACAACCGGGGAGCTGTTTTTT. This encodes CASGGGGLTTGELFF. Full variable domain (rest looked up from reference TRBV2 and TRBJ2-2): EPEVTQTPSHQVTQMGQEVILRCVPISNHLYFYWYRQILGQKVEFLVSFYNNEISEKSEIFDDQFSVERPDGSNFTLKIRSTKLEDSAMYFCASGGGGLTTGELFFGEGSRLTVL.

There are many counts of this clone. V gene TRBV12-3 or TRBV12-4 combines with J gene TRBJ2-1; possibly TRBD1 for D (6 bases). V was shortened by 5 bases and J by 0 bases, with 14 bases between the two germline ends. The CDR3 sequence is 16 residues long. The CDR3 here is CASSPRQASSYNEQFF. The CDR3 DNA reads TGTGCCAGCAGTCCCCGACAGGCTAGCTCCTACAATGAGCAGTTCTTC.

This clone was seen at least ten times. This chain joins TRBV30 and TRBJ1-4; possible D gene TRBD1, 6 bases. The CDR3 consists of 14 residues. CDR1 is GTSNPN and CDR2 is SVGIG in the germline V gene (reference sequence). V lost 1 base and J lost 5, with 11 bases in between. The CDR3 bases are TGTGCCTGGAGTGATACAGGGCCGAATGAAAAACTGTTTTTT. Translating it yields CAWSDTGPNEKLFF.

This clone was detected ten times or more. The chain carries TRBV9 and TRBJ1-5, with no clear D. The CDR3 spans 14 residues. V was shortened by 1 base and J by 5 bases, with 10 bases between the two germline ends. Germline V gene data show CDR1 as SGDLS and CDR2 as YYNGEE. CDR3: CASSVKATDQPQHF. The CDR3, as DNA: TGTGCCAGCAGCGTAAAAGCGACCGATCAGCCCCAGCATTTT.

Ten or more counts support this clone. The chain couples TRBV7-8 to TRBJ2-7, with D tentatively TRBD1 (5 bases). Germline CDR1 is SGHVS and CDR2 is FQNEAQ. Trimming shortened V by 7 bases and J by 4 bases, and 14 bases separated the two germline ends. The CDR3 runs to 13 residues. CDR3 DNA: TGTGCCAGCACCGACCAGACAGAGTACGAGCAGTACTTC. Translating gives CASTDQTEYEQYF.

This clone came up many times. The J gene is TRBJ2-5, the V gene TRBV5-1, with D perhaps matching TRBD1 or TRBD2 (5 bases each). From germline, CDR1 is SGHRS and CDR2 YFSETQ. Trimming took off 2 bases at V and 5 bases at J, with 19 bases between the two ends. CDR3 length: 16 amino acids. The CDR3 sequence: CASSFGRTAEGETQYF. For the CDR3, the DNA is TGCGCCAGCAGCTTCGGAAGGACCGCCGAGGGGGAGACCCAGTACTTC.

This clone was found a few times. A read error is possible here, since a much larger clone lies one base away. The conserved phenylalanine or tryptophan is not found at the CDR3 terminus, so this likely reflects a read error. Here the CDR3 DNA reads TGTGCCAGCAGCCAACGCTTGGATGGCTACACCCTC. This codes for CASSQRLDGYTL. This chain uses TRBV3-1 with TRBJ1-2; the D is unclear. The CDR3 sequence is 12 residues long. Per the germline V gene, CDR1 is LGHDT and CDR2 is YNNKEL (reference sequence). V was trimmed by 2 bases and J by 6 bases, leaving 7 bases between them.

Ten or more counts support this clone. The V gene is TRBV11-3, the J gene TRBJ2-3, with a possible D match to TRBD2 (7 bases). Trimming left V 4 bases short and J 7 bases short, with 9 bases between. Per the germline V gene, CDR1 is SGHNT and CDR2 is YENEEA. The CDR3 contains 12 residues. The CDR3 DNA sequence: TGTGCCAGCAGCTCCGGGGGGCATACGCAGTATTTT. This gives the protein CASSSGGHTQYF.

This clone showed up many times. V gene TRBV15 combines with J gene TRBJ1-2; maybe TRBD1 (6 bases). Germline lookup yields CDR1 LNHNV and CDR2 YYDKDF (reference sequence). V lost 0 bases and J lost 4, with 12 bases in between. CDR3 length: 15 residues. CDR3 loop: CATSRDTGTTYGYTF. In nucleotides, the CDR3 is TGTGCCACCAGCAGAGATACCGGGACAACCTATGGCTACACCTTC.

This clone was picked up a small number of times. CDR3 coding DNA: TGTGCCAGCAGACCCAGATTCTTCACGAACACTGAAGCTTTCTTT. Its protein is CASRPRFFTNTEAFF. The chain carries TRBV27 and TRBJ1-1, with D uncertain. This CDR3 contains 15 residues. Germline V lookup: CDR1 MNHEY, CDR2 SMNVEV (reference sequence). V was shortened by 6 bases and J by 1 base, with 15 bases between the two germline ends.

With respect to this clone: A much larger clone lies one base from this, so it may be a read error. V is TRBV20-1 and J is TRBJ2-7, with TRBD1 matching 7 bases. Looked up from germline, CDR1 is DFQATT and CDR2 is SNEGSKA (reference sequence). V dropped 7 bases and J dropped 3; count of bases not matched to a gene: 6. The CDR3 runs 12 residues. The CDR3 region is CSVQTGFYEQYF. Written as DNA, the CDR3 is TGCAGTGTTCAGACAGGGTTCTACGAGCAGTACTTC.

A word on this clone: Being one base from a much bigger clone, this may be a read error. This same CDR3 is encoded by further DNA sequences in the sample. Here the CDR3 DNA reads TGTGCCAGCAGCTTAGAACAGGTCCGGATTCTCAATCAGCCCCAGCATTTT. It translates to CASSLEQVRILNQPQHF. This rearrangement joins TRBV11-2 to TRBJ1-5; a weak D match, TRBD1 (5 bases). Germline loops: CDR1 SGHAT, CDR2 FQNNGV. Trimming stripped 0 bases from V and 3 bases from J, with 15 bases between. The CDR3 runs 17 residues.